This TCR beta chain was documented in a study of OX40 agonist ivuxolimab in advanced cancers. Study information: Patients in dose escalation had liver, melanoma, kidney or head and neck cancers. Aged about 23 to 80 with a mean of 60 years, they were about 83% male.

This CDR3 region has 18 residues. The germline gives CDR1 MGHRA, CDR2 YSYEKL. J lost 3 bases, V lost 1 base, and 15 bases had no gene match. Only in-frame clones appear in the TCRdb table, and some are missing; sequencing was by immunoSEQ multiplex PCR. Counted here are about 55,000 clones, approximately 80% occurring once; the ten biggest clones make up approximately 4.4%. Findings and caveats of the study: Nonresponders, in some cases, also had low normalized T-cell clonal expansion.

With regard to this clone: Antigen unknown.

Sequenced here: CD4+ or CD8+ T cells sorted from blood, sampled in a trial of the OX40 agonist ivuxolimab. The origin of this receptor is an adult with an advanced solid tumor such as melanoma, head and neck, liver or kidney cancer. The J gene is TRBJ2-7, the V gene TRBV4-1; 7 nucleotides align to TRBD1. The CDR3 coding sequence is TGCGCCAGCAGCCAAGCCCCCTTACAACGACAGGGAAACTACGAGCAGTACTTC. Translation: CASSQAPLQRQGNYEQYF.